This T cell receptor beta chain is drawn from a study of T-cell reconstitution after alpha-beta-depleted transplantation in children (dated by TCRdb to 2016 to 2017). At the level of the whole study: The study quantitatively tracked T-cell immune reconstitution after TCRalphabeta/CD19-depleted allogeneic hematopoietic cell transplantation in children using TCR repertoire profiling. Broader findings and caveats from the paper: About two months after transplant, the apparently early recovery of alphabetaT-cell counts reportedly depended on just several hundred clones that had expanded rapidly and came from non-depleted graft cells. In some patients, high TCRbeta diversity at day 60 was attributed to recipient T cells and intrathymic progenitors that had survived conditioning. Over subsequent months, a decline in hyperexpanded clone frequencies was noted, and after one year, T-cell counts and TCRbeta diversity were mostly ascribed to newly produced T cells.

Library preparation used PCR. Sequenced using an Illumina HiSeq 2500. Molecular barcoding was employed in the preparation of TCR libraries, with unique molecular identifiers being used to normalize TCRbeta repertoire quantification. TCRdb reran the public reads through fastp at Q25 and MiXCR, keeping productive beta chains. CDR3 protein sequences are deduplicated, and each keeps its most common genes and DNA. The table for this sample lists 200,000 to 300,000 distinct CDR3 sequences; under 30% of them were counted only once. Of the sample, 2.6% is held by the ten largest clones. The CDR3 numbers 12 residues from cysteine through phenylalanine. The kept DNA is CDR3 alone, 36 bases in frame from the first base. CDR1 is given as DFQATT and CDR2 as SNEGSKA, both from the germline V gene (reference sequence). The treatment or condition label on this specimen signifies: allogeneic hematopoietic cell transplantation with graft depleted of TCRalphabeta T cells and CD19 B cells. The transplant recipients were children given TCRalphabeta/CD19-depleted allogeneic hematopoietic cell grafts.

Of note for this clonotype: Its antigen remains unidentified. There are no base qualities to consult, and no much larger clone falls within one base.

The source was PBMCs, collected before TCRalphabeta/CD19-depleted stem cell transplant. This receptor chain uses TRBV20-1 and TRBJ2-7; 8 nucleotides in the junction match TRBD1. The sequence was collected from a girl aged 2-10 years with Fanconi anemia, due to receive a stem cell transplant. The CDR3 protein: CAGQDTSYEQYF. The nucleotide sequence is given as TGCGCGGGACAGGATACCTCCTACGAGCAGTACTTC.